The clone carrying this TCR beta chain was recorded only once. Use of 60 Vbeta and 13 Jbeta primers characterized the PCR. Clones were sequenced by immunoSEQ multiplex PCR, and TCRdb holds only the in-frame ones, with some missing. The sample contains around 62,000 clones, about 80% of which appear only once. This record comes from a study of cytomegalovirus exposure and HLA in healthy donors. Germline assignment: CDR1 MNHEY and CDR2 SMNVEV (reference sequence). V was clipped by 5 bases and J by 2 bases; unmatched bases: 6. The CDR3 totals 15 residues. The gene calls are TRBV27 and TRBJ2-7, with TRBD2 matching 10 bases. This TCR derives from a man aged 55 to 69 in good health and CMV-seropositive. The sequenced material came from PBMCs. The CDR3 sequence: CASSRTSGATYEQYF. The CDR3, as DNA: TGTGCCAGCAGTCGAACTAGCGGGGCCACCTACGAGCAGTACTTC.